This TCR beta chain originates from a study of identical twins. TCRdb re-analysed the 5' RACE reads in MiXCR, keeping a single row per CDR3 protein. The data show around 1.7 million distinct CDR3 sequences, about 30% seen once. This CDR3 is built from 15 residues. Trimming pared 5 bases from V and 3 bases from J, leaving 17 bases between. The germline CDR1 and CDR2 sequences are SGHTA and FQGNSA. Sequenced material: cord blood. This rearrangement joins TRBV7-2 to TRBJ2-7, with TRBD1 as a possible D gene (6 bases). The receptor was derived from a newborn girl in good health. CDR3 region: CASSPQGLTIYEQYF. DNA of the CDR3: TGTGCCAGCAGCCCCCAGGGGCTAACGATCTACGAGCAGTACTTC.